What follows describes a single T cell receptor (beta chain). Amplification used 60 Vbeta primers and 13 Jbeta primers. Here immunoSEQ multiplex PCR was the method, and the copy in TCRdb shows in-frame clones only, minus some. Counted here are about 260,000 clones, about 75% occurring once; the ten biggest clones make up 2% to 2.5%. These data come from a study of cytomegalovirus exposure and HLA in healthy donors. The CDR3 runs to 14 residues. CDR1 is SEHNR and CDR2 is FQNEAQ in the germline V gene (reference sequence). V lost 5 bases, J lost 5 bases, and 14 bases lay in between. The chain carries TRBV7-9 and TRBJ2-3, with no clear D. Material: PBMCs. The source of this sequence is a female donor in good health and CMV-seronegative. The CDR3 sequence: CASSPHEVIDTQYF. The DNA for the CDR3 is TGTGCCAGCAGCCCCCACGAGGTCATAGATACGCAGTATTTT. The full variable domain, in which reference TRBV7-9 and TRBJ2-3 provide the parts outside the CDR3, is DTGVSQNPRHKITKRGQNVTFRCDPISEHNRLYWYRQTLGQGPEFLTYFQNEAQLEKSRLLSDRFSAERPKGSFSTLEIQRTEQGDSAMYLCASSPHEVIDTQYFGPGTRLTVL.